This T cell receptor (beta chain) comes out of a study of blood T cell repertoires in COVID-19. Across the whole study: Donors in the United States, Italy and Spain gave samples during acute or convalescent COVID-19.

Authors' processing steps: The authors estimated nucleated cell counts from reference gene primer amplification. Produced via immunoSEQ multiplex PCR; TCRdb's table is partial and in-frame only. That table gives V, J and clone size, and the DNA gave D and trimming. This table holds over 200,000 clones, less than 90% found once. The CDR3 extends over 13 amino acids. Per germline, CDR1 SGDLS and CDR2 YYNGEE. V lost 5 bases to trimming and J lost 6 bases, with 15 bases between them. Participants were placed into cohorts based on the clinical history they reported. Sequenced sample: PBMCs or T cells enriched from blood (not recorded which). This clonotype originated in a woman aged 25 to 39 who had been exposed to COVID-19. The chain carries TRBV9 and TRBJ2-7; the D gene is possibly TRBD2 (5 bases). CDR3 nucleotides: TGTGCCAGCAGTACTGGACTCTCCCTCGAGCAGTACTTC. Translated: CASSTGLSLEQYF. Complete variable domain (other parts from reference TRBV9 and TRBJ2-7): DSGVTQTPKHLITATGQRVTLRCSPRSGDLSVYWYQQSLDQGLQFLIQYYNGEERAKGNILERFSAQQFPDLHSELNLSSLELGDSALYFCASSTGLSLEQYFGPGTRLTVT.